The 7 T cell receptor beta chains reported below all come from one sample, sequenced in a study of CD8+ T cells in alopecia areata. Extracted RNA was reverse transcribed into cDNA, the sequencing template. Sequencing was performed with immunoSEQ multiplex PCR; in TCRdb, only in-frame clones are kept and a portion is missing. The sample is made up of 90,000 to 130,000 clones, none counted only once. Sequences were obtained from lesional skin. Source of these receptors: a C3H/HeJ mouse with alopecia areata. For this mouse line, the MHC haplotype is H2-k.

This clone has a handful of counts. Each gene name is a mouse one. The read terminates 4 residues before the CDR3 end, so the remaining end is supplied by the germline J gene. The chain joins TRBV1 to TRBJ2-4, with 8 bases fitting TRBD2. The CDR3 covers 16 residues. The trim removed 6 bases at V and 1 base at J, leaving 9 bases unmatched. Germline lookup yields CDR1 NSQYPW and CDR2 LRSPGD (reference sequence). The CDR3: CTCRARTGRGQNTLYF. The sequenced part of the CDR3 DNA is TGCACCTGCAGGGCCAGGACTGGGCGGGGTCAAAAC.

This clone was picked up a small number of times. Any gene name here is a mouse gene name. The read falls 4 residues short of the CDR3 end, and the missing part is taken from the germline J gene. This chain joins TRBV13-1 and TRBJ1-4; D remains ambiguous. This CDR3 contains 15 residues. Germline V gives CDR1 NSHNY, CDR2 SYGAGN. V was clipped by 1 base and J by 3 bases, with 10 bases between them. CDR3: CASSDLAVPNERLFF. The DNA read from the CDR3 is TGTGCCAGCAGTGATCTAGCAGTACCCAACGAA. Together with reference TRBV13-1 and TRBJ1-4, the CDR3 gives the full variable domain: EAAVTQSPRNKVTVTGGNVTLSCRQTNSHNYMYWYRQDTGHGLRLIHYSYGAGNLRIGDVPDGYKATRTTQEDFFLLLELASPSQTSLYFCASSDLAVPNERLFFGHGTKLSVL.

This clone appeared a few times. Germline and genes here are mouse. The read halts 4 residues ahead of the CDR3 end, with the missing end drawn from the germline J gene. The chain couples TRBV13-3 to TRBJ2-3, with 10 bases matching TRBD1. V trimming: 2 bases; J trimming: 4 bases; junction bases outside the gene matches: 4. Per germline, CDR1 NNHDY and CDR2 SYVADS. The CDR3 loop spans 15 amino acids. The CDR3 loop reads CASSEGGQGTETLYF. CDR3 bases read: TGTGCCAGCAGTGAGGGGGGACAGGGGACAGAA.

This clone showed up just a few times. Gene names are mouse gene names. The read ends 4 residues early relative to the CDR3; the germline J gene fills the gap. The chain links TRBV13-3 to TRBJ1-1, with D possibly matching TRBD1 (6 bases). The CDR3 sequence is 14 residues long. Deletions cut 2 bases from V and 2 bases from J, with 10 bases between. CDR1 and CDR2 from the germline V gene are NNHDY and SYVADS. Partial CDR3 DNA: TGTGCCAGCAGTGAAGGGGGGGATAACACA. Translated: CASSEGGDNT. The CDR3 as a whole reads CASSEGGDNTEVFF.

In its sample, this clone was seen many times. Gene names denote mouse genes. Read sequence stops 4 residues before the CDR3 end, and the germline J gene provides the missing end. The chain carries TRBV1 and TRBJ1-1; D remains unclear. The V end was cut by 0 bases, the J end by 4 bases, with 9 bases between. The CDR3 sequence is 14 residues long. Germline-derived CDR1 and CDR2 are NSQYPW and LRSPGD (reference sequence). CDR3 bases read: TGCACCTGCAGTGCAGATCACAAACCCACA. Translation gives CTCSADHKPT. The full CDR3 is CTCSADHKPTEVFF.

A note on this clone: Genes and germline are mouse. Read coverage stops 4 residues before the CDR3 terminus; the germline J gene supplies the remainder. V and J are TRBV1 and TRBJ2-3; 10 bases are a match to TRBD2. In germline, CDR1 is NSQYPW, CDR2 LRSPGD (reference sequence). The CDR3 totals 15 residues. Germline trimming cut 4 bases from V and 2 bases from J; bases unmatched to any gene: 3. Here the CDR3 reads CTCSGDWGDAETLYF. The DNA read from the CDR3 is TGCACCTGCAGTGGGGACTGGGGAGATGCAGAA.

Notes on this clone: Gene names are the mouse ones. From the germline J gene comes the end of the CDR3, since the read stops 4 residues before it. The chain combines TRBV1 with TRBJ2-5; a weak D match, TRBD1 (6 bases). This CDR3 spans 16 amino acids. Germline V gene data show CDR1 as NSQYPW and CDR2 as LRSPGD (reference sequence). CDR3 sequence: CTCSASQGKWKDTQYF. The covered CDR3 bases are TGCACCTGCAGTGCCTCACAGGGAAAGTGGAAAGAC.